The 23 T cell receptor beta chains given below trace back to one sample, sequenced in a study of CD8 T cells in ankylosing spondylitis. Study-level results: There was a TCR beta motif, made of 7 or 8 highly homologous variants, that appeared characteristic of ankylosing spondylitis blood.

For these receptors, no antigen is known. TCRdb processed the 5' RACE reads anew with MiXCR; each CDR3 protein has one entry. The sample contains 750,000 to 850,000 distinct CDR3 sequences, approximately 10% of which appear only once. Source material: blood, either unsorted or a sorted T cell fraction (not recorded which). The origin of the receptors is a male donor with ankylosing spondylitis.

The chain joins TRBV11-2 to TRBJ2-5; TRBD2 aligns across 8 bases. The germline CDR1 and CDR2 sequences are SGHAT and FQNNGV. V lost 5 bases and J lost 4; bases outside the gene matches: 21. CDR3 size: 19 residues. CDR3 protein: CASSPSGGAGGPIRETQYF. Written as DNA, the CDR3 is TGTGCCAGCAGCCCGTCGGGCGGGGCGGGAGGCCCTATAAGAGAGACCCAGTACTTC.

Ten or more counts support this clonotype. Here the CDR3 reads CSLTSGTRDEQFF. The CDR3 coding sequence is TGCAGCCTTACTAGCGGTACACGGGATGAGCAGTTCTTC. The gene calls are TRBV29-1 and TRBJ2-1, with 8 bases lining up with TRBD2. This CDR3 spans 13 amino acids. Germline V gives CDR1 SQVTM, CDR2 ANQGSEA. V was clipped by 8 bases and J by 8 bases; unmatched bases: 11.

This clonotype was found many times. CDR3: CASSYREETQYF. The CDR3 coding sequence is TGTGCCAGCAGTTACAGAGAAGAGACCCAGTACTTC. V gene TRBV6-2 or TRBV6-3 combines with J gene TRBJ2-5; D call uncertain. The CDR3 has 12 amino acids. The V gene's germline CDR1 is MNHEY and CDR2 SVGEGT. The V gene lost 2 bases and the J gene lost 3 bases, with 4 bases spanning the gap.

This chain links TRBV20-1 with TRBJ1-6; 7 bases fit TRBD1. CDR1 and CDR2 from the germline V gene are DFQATT and SNEGSKA (reference sequence). V trimming: 5 bases; J trimming: 7 bases; junction bases outside the gene matches: 5. CDR3 length: 13 residues. CDR3 protein: CSAGDRRNSPLHF. The DNA of the CDR3 is TGCAGTGCTGGGGACAGAAGAAATTCACCCCTCCACTTT.

In its sample, this clonotype was seen a few times. This chain joins TRBV7-6 and TRBJ2-2; TRBD2 agrees at 8 bases. With V trimmed by 1 base and J by 1 base, 5 bases remained unmatched. Per the germline V gene, CDR1 is SGHVS and CDR2 is FNYEAQ. CDR3 length: 17 residues. CDR3 sequence: CASSLVGRALNTGELFF. The CDR3 nucleotides are TGTGCCAGCAGCTTAGTCGGGAGGGCCCTGAACACCGGGGAGCTGTTTTTT.

This chain uses TRBV10-3 with TRBJ1-4; maybe TRBD1 (5 bases). Germline assignment: CDR1 ENHRY and CDR2 SYGVKD. V was shortened by 3 bases and J by 0 bases, with 11 bases between the two germline ends. The CDR3 sequence is 16 residues long. The CDR3 loop reads CAISERGLATNEKLFF. CDR3 DNA sequence: TGTGCCATCAGTGAACGGGGCCTGGCAACTAATGAAAAACTGTTTTTT.

This clonotype came up many times. V and J are TRBV20-1 and TRBJ2-3; 8 bases line up with TRBD2. Trimming removed 4 bases from V and 6 bases from J; junction bases left unmatched: 15. CDR1 and CDR2 from the germline V gene are DFQATT and SNEGSKA (reference sequence). This CDR3 is 16 amino acids long. The CDR3 loop is CSATRTGRAAVDTQYF. CDR3 nucleotide sequence: TGCAGTGCTACCCGGACCGGGAGGGCCGCGGTGGATACGCAGTATTTT.

The genes are TRBV20-1 and TRBJ2-5; D is ambiguous. Between the trimmed V and J ends, which lost 4 bases and 9 bases, there was a span of 12 bases. CDR1 is DFQATT, CDR2 SNEGSKA, per germline (reference sequence). CDR3 length: 11 amino acids. The DNA of the CDR3 is TGCAGTGCTACCAGTTCTCGGCCCCAGTACTTC. Translating gives CSATSSRPQYF.

This clonotype was observed a few times. V and J are TRBV29-1 and TRBJ2-1; the D call may be TRBD1 or TRBD2 (6 bases each). The CDR3 extends over 15 amino acids. Germline lookup yields CDR1 SQVTM and CDR2 ANQGSEA. V was cut by 2 bases and J by 2 bases, with 13 bases left in between. The CDR3 coding sequence is TGCAGCGTTGAACGGGGTAGGGGGGCCTACAATGAGCAGTTCTTC. It codes for CSVERGRGAYNEQFF.

The chain is built from TRBV28 and TRBJ2-7; D is unresolved. Trimming cost V 2 bases and J 2 bases, with 7 bases left between them. Germline CDR1 MDHEN, CDR2 SYDVKM. The CDR3 runs to 13 residues. CDR3 residues: CASSLTETYEQYF. The CDR3 DNA reads as TGTGCCAGCAGTTTAACGGAGACCTACGAGCAGTACTTC.

In its sample, this clonotype was seen a few times. V usage is TRBV9 and J usage is TRBJ1-1; D remains unclear. This CDR3 comprises 14 residues. The V gene lost 3 bases and the J gene lost 4 bases, with 13 bases spanning the gap. The germline gives CDR1 SGDLS, CDR2 YYNGEE. CDR3 sequence reads: CASSAGIGGTEAFF. CDR3 nucleotides: TGTGCCAGCAGCGCCGGCATCGGAGGCACTGAAGCTTTCTTT.

This clonotype came up many times. This sequence joins TRBV6-1 and TRBJ1-6; the D is unclear. CDR1 MNHNS and CDR2 SASEGT come from the germline V gene. The germline V and J ends were trimmed by 6 bases and 10 bases, with 25 bases remaining between them. The CDR3 spans 17 residues. CDR3 nucleotides: TGTGCCAGCAGCCCCAGACCCTCGCGGGTTTATGAATCACCCCTCCACTTT. Translated, it gives CASSPRPSRVYESPLHF.

This clonotype has more than one count but fewer than ten. The V call is TRBV20-1, the J call TRBJ1-2; D is ambiguous. Trimming removed 6 bases at V and 3 bases at J, with 11 bases between. Germline CDR1 reads DFQATT; CDR2 reads SNEGSKA (reference sequence). The CDR3 totals 12 residues. CDR3 nucleotide sequence: TGCAGTGCGCCGAACAAGGACTATGGCTACACCTTC. Amino acid sequence: CSAPNKDYGYTF.

This clonotype was recorded a few times. The gene calls are TRBV5-1 and TRBJ2-5; D call uncertain. The ends were cut back, 0 bases at V and 1 base at J, with 7 bases in the middle. The CDR3 is 14 amino acids. Germline lookup yields CDR1 SGHRS and CDR2 YFSETQ. CDR3 protein: CASSLAAAQETQYF. The CDR3 DNA is TGCGCCAGCAGCTTGGCCGCGGCCCAAGAGACCCAGTACTTC.

The chain uses TRBV5-4 and TRBJ2-2, with 10 bases lining up with TRBD2. This CDR3 comprises 16 residues. Germline V gene sequence: CDR1 SGHNT, CDR2 YYREEE (reference sequence). The J segment lost 2 bases and the V segment lost 4 bases, leaving 5 bases of the junction unmatched. Here the CDR3 DNA reads TGTGCCAGCAGCCCTGGACTAGCGGTTAACACCGGGGAGCTGTTTTTT. Translating gives CASSPGLAVNTGELFF.

The V and J genes are TRBV7-6 and TRBJ1-2; 8 nucleotides agree with TRBD1. Germline trimming cut 5 bases from V and 8 bases from J; bases unmatched to any gene: 4. The germline gives CDR1 SGHVS, CDR2 FNYEAQ. The CDR3 is 12 residues long. CDR3 in DNA: TGTGCCAGCAGCAGACAGGGGAACGGCTACACCTTC. It specifies CASSRQGNGYTF.

This clonotype was found many times. The chain employs TRBV29-1 and TRBJ1-1; unclear D gene. The CDR3 covers 13 residues. CDR1 is SQVTM, CDR2 ANQGSEA, per germline. The V gene lost 4 bases and the J gene lost 4 bases, with 13 bases spanning the gap. CDR3 region: CSVGWAGGTEAFF. DNA of the CDR3: TGCAGCGTTGGTTGGGCAGGCGGCACTGAAGCTTTCTTT.

The sample holds a few counts of this clonotype. This sequence joins TRBV20-1 and TRBJ2-1; D might be TRBD2 (6 bases). Trimming shortened V by 1 base and J by 1 base, and 14 bases separated the two germline ends. This CDR3 comprises 16 residues. The germline V gene encodes CDR1 DFQATT and CDR2 SNEGSKA (reference sequence). The CDR3 DNA reads as TGCAGTGCTAGAGTAAATTTAGCGGATTCCTACAATGAGCAGTTCTTC. This codes for CSARVNLADSYNEQFF.

The V gene is TRBV30, the J gene TRBJ2-7, with D possibly TRBD1 on 6 matching bases. The CDR3 extends over 13 amino acids. Germline V gene data show CDR1 as GTSNPN and CDR2 as SVGIG (reference sequence). Trimming stripped 5 bases from V and 5 bases from J, with 16 bases between. The CDR3 loop is CAWQQGIFHEQYF. The CDR3 nucleotides read TGTGCCTGGCAACAGGGAATTTTCCACGAGCAGTACTTC.

A single count supports this clonotype. The chain uses TRBV21-1 and TRBJ1-4; TRBD1, the table's D call, lacks a check against the DNA. TRBV21-1 is termed a pseudogene. This CDR3 has 17 amino acids. CDR3 in amino acids: CASNPSGQDSTNEKLFF. DNA of the CDR3: TGTGCCAGCAACCCCTCGGGACAGGATTCAACTAATGAAAAACTGTTTTTT.

The gene calls are TRBV15 and TRBJ2-1; 7 bases line up with TRBD1. Per germline, CDR1 LNHNV and CDR2 YYDKDF (reference sequence). V was clipped by 2 bases and J by 1 base; unmatched bases: 14. The CDR3 totals 19 residues. The CDR3 loop reads CATSRPRPGQPISYNEQFF. The CDR3, as DNA: TGTGCCACCAGCAGACCCCGACCGGGACAGCCGATTTCCTACAATGAGCAGTTCTTC.

This clonotype was seen more than once but under ten times. The rearrangement uses TRBV7-2 and TRBJ2-3; maybe TRBD1 (6 bases). The CDR3 spans 15 residues. The V end was cut by 5 bases, the J end by 8 bases, with 20 bases between. Germline V gene lookup returns CDR1 SGHTA and CDR2 FQGNSA. This chain's CDR3 is CASSSRTVVPGTQYF. The CDR3 DNA is TGTGCCAGCAGCAGTCGGACAGTCGTCCCCGGTACGCAGTATTTT.

V is TRBV7-2 and J is TRBJ1-5; D call uncertain. This CDR3 comprises 17 residues. Between the trimmed V and J ends, which lost 1 base and 6 bases, there was a span of 19 bases. Per the germline V gene, CDR1 is SGHTA and CDR2 is FQGNSA. The CDR3 DNA follows: TGTGCCAGCAGCTTAGTCGTTCCGGCAGTAATCGGTCAGCCCCAGCATTTT. Translation: CASSLVVPAVIGQPQHF.